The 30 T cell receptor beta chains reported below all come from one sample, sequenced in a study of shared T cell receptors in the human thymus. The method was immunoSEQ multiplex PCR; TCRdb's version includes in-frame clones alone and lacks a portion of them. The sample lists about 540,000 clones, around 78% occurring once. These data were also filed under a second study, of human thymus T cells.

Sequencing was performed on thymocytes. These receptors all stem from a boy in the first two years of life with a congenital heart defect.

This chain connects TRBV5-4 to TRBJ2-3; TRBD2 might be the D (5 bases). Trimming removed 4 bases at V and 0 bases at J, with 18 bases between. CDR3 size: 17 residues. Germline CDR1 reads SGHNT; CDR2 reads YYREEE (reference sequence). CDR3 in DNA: TGTGCCAGCAGCCACGAACCGGCGGGCCGAAGCACAGATACGCAGTATTTT. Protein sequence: CASSHEPAGRSTDTQYF.

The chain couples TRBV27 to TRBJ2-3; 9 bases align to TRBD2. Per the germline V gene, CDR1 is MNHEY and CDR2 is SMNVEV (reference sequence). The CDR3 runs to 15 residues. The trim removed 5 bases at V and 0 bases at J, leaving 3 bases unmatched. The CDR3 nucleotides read TGTGCCAGCAGTCCCCTAGCGGGGAGCACAGATACGCAGTATTTT. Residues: CASSPLAGSTDTQYF.

The CDR3 DNA reads as TGTGCCAGCAGCACGATGGTAGGAGCGGGAATGAACACCGGGGAGCTGTTTTTT. This encodes CASSTMVGAGMNTGELFF. J is TRBJ2-2 and V is TRBV7-7, with TRBD2 identical over 7 bases. This CDR3 is 18 amino acids long. Trimming took 5 bases from V and 1 from J; bases not matched to a gene: 13. In germline, CDR1 is SSHAT, CDR2 FNYEAQ (reference sequence). Complete variable domain (other parts from reference TRBV7-7 and TRBJ2-2): GAGVSQSPRYKVTKRGQDVTLRCDPISSHATLYWYQQALGQGPEFLTYFNYEAQPDKSGLPSDRFSAERPEGSISTLTIQRTEQRDSAMYRCASSTMVGAGMNTGELFFGEGSRLTVL.

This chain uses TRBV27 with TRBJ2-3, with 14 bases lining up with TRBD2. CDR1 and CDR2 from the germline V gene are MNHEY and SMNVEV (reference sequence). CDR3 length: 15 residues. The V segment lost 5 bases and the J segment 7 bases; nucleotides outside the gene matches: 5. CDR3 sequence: CASSLRLAGGHTQYF. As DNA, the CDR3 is TGTGCCAGCAGTCTAAGACTAGCGGGAGGGCATACGCAGTATTTT.

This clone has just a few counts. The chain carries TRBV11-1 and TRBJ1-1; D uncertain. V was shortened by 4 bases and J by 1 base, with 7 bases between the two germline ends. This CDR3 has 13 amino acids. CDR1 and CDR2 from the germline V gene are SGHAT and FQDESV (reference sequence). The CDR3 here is CASSSRPNTEAFF. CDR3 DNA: TGTGCCAGCAGCTCTAGACCGAACACTGAAGCTTTCTTT. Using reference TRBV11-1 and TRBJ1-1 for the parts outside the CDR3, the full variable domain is EAEVAQSPRYKITEKSQAVAFWCDPISGHATLYWYRQILGQGPELLVQFQDESVVDDSQLPKDRFSAERLKGVDSTLKIQPAELGDSAMYLCASSSRPNTEAFFGQGTRLTVV.

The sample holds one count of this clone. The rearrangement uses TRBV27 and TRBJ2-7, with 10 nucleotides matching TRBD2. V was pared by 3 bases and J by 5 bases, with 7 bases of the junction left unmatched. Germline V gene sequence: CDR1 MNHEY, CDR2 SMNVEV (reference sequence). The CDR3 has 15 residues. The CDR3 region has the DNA TGTGCCAGCAGTTTCAGCGGGAGGGCCCCCCACGAGCAGTACTTC. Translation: CASSFSGRAPHEQYF.

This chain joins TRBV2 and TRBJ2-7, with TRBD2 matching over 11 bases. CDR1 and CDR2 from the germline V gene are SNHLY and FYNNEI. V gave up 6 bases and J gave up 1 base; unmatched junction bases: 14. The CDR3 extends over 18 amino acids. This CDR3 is CASRAPTSGGPLSYEQYF. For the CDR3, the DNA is TGTGCCAGCAGGGCCCCAACTAGCGGGGGACCCCTTTCCTACGAGCAGTACTTC.

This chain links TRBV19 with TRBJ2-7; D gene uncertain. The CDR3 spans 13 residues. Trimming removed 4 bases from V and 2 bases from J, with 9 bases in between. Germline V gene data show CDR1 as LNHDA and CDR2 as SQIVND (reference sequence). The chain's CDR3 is CASSNAAPYEQYF. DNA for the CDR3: TGTGCCAGTAGTAACGCGGCCCCCTACGAGCAGTACTTC.

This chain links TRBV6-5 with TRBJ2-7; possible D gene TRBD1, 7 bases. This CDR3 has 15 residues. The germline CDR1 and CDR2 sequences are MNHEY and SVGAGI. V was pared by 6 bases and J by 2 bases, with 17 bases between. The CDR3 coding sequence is TGTGCCAGCAGCCCAGGGGGGAGGACTACCTACGAGCAGTACTTC. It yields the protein CASSPGGRTTYEQYF.

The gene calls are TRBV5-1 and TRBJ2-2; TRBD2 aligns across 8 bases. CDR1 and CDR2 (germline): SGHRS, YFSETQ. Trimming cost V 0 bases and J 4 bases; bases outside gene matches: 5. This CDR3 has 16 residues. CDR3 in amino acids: CASSLEAGVGTGELFF. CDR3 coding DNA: TGCGCCAGCAGCTTGGAAGCGGGAGTGGGCACCGGGGAGCTGTTTTTT.

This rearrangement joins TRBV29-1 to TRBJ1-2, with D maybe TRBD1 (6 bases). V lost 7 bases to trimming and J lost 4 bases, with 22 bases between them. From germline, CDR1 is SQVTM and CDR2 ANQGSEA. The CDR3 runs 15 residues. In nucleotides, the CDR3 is TGCAGCGCCGTCCCCCGGGGGGCGCAGGGCTATGGCTACACCTTC. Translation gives CSAVPRGAQGYGYTF.

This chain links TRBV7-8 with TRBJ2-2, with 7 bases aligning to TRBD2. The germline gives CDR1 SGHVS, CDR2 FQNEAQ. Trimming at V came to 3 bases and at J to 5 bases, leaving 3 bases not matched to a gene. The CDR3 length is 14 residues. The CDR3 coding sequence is TGTGCCAGCAGCTTTTTCGGGAGGACCGGGGAGCTGTTTTTT. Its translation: CASSFFGRTGELFF.

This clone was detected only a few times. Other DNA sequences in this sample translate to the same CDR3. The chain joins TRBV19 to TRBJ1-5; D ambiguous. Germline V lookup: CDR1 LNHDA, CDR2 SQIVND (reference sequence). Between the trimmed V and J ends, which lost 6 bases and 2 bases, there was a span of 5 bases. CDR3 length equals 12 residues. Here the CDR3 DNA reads TGTGCCAGTAGACAAGGCAATCAGCCCCAGCATTTT. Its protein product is CASRQGNQPQHF.

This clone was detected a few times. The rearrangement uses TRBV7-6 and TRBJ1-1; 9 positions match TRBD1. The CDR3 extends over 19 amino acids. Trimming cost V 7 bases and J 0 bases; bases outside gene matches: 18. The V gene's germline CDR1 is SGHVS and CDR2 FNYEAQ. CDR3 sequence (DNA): TGTGCCAGCACCCCCAAGGGGGACAGGGCCCTATTGATGAACACTGAAGCTTTCTTT. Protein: CASTPKGDRALLMNTEAFF.

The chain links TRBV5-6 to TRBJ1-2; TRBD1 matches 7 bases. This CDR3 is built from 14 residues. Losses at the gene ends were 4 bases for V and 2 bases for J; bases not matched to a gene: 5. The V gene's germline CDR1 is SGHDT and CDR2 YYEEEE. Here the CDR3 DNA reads TGTGCCAGCAGCCCGGACAGGAGGAACTATGGCTACACCTTC. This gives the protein CASSPDRRNYGYTF.

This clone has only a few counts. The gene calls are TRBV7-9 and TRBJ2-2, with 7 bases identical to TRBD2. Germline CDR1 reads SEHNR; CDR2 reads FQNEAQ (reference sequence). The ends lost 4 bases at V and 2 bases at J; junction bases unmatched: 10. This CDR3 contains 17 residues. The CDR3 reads CASSSLGLADNTGELFF. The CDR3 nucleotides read TGTGCCAGCAGCTCGCTCGGGCTAGCGGATAACACCGGGGAGCTGTTTTTT. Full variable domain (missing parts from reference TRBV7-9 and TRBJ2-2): DTGVSQNPRHKITKRGQNVTFRCDPISEHNRLYWYRQTLGQGPEFLTYFQNEAQLEKSRLLSDRFSAERPKGSFSTLEIQRTEQGDSAMYLCASSSLGLADNTGELFFGEGSRLTVL.

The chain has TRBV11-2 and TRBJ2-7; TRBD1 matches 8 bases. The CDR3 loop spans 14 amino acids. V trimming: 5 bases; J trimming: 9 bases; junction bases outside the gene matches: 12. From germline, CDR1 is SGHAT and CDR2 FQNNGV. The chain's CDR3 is CASSPGGTGSGQYF. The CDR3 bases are TGTGCCAGCAGCCCAGGCGGGACAGGTTCGGGGCAGTACTTC.

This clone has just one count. CDR3 residues: CASSQVPGGPRNGNEQFF. As DNA, the CDR3 is TGCGCCAGCAGCCAAGTGCCGGGAGGCCCCAGGAACGGCAATGAGCAGTTCTTC. The chain recombines TRBV4-3 with TRBJ2-1, with 7 bases lining up with TRBD2. J was trimmed by 6 bases and V by 1 base; bases with no gene match: 15. Germline CDR1 LGHNA, CDR2 YSLEER. The CDR3 has 18 residues.

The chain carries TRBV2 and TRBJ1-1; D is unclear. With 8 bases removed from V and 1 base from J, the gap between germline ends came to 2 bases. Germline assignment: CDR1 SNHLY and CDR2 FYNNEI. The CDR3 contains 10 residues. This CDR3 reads CASQNTEAFF. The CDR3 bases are TGTGCCAGCCAGAACACTGAAGCTTTCTTT.

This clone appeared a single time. The CDR3 here is CSAMGQGGEQYF. CDR3 sequence (DNA): TGCAGCGCCATGGGACAGGGAGGCGAGCAGTACTTC. This rearrangement joins TRBV29-1 to TRBJ2-7, with 9 bases identical to TRBD1. Per germline, CDR1 SQVTM and CDR2 ANQGSEA. The CDR3 consists of 12 residues. Trimming at V came to 7 bases and at J to 6 bases, leaving 7 bases not matched to a gene.

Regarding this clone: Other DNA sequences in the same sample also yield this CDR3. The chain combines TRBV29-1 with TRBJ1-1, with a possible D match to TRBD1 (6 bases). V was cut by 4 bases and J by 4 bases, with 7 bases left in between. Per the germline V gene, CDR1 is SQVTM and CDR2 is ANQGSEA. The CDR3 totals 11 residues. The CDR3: CSVGGGTEAFF. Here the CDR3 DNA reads TGCAGCGTTGGAGGGGGCACTGAAGCTTTCTTT.

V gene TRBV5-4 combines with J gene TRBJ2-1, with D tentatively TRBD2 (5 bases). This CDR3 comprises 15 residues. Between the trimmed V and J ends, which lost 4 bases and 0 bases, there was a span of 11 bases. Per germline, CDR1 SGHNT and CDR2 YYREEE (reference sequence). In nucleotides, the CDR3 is TGTGCCAGCAGCCCCCCGGGGAGCTCCTACAATGAGCAGTTCTTC. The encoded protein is CASSPPGSSYNEQFF.

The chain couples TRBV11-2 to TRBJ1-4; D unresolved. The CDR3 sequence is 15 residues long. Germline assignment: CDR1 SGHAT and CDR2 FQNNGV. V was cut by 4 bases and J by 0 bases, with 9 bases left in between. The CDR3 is CASSYRPPTNEKLFF. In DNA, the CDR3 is TGTGCCAGCAGCTACAGACCCCCAACTAATGAAAAACTGTTTTTT. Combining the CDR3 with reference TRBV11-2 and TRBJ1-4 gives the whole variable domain EAGVAQSPRYKIIEKRQSVAFWCNPISGHATLYWYQQILGQGPKLLIQFQNNGVVDDSQLPKDRFSAERLKGVDSTLKIQPAKLEDSAVYLCASSYRPPTNEKLFFGSGTQLSVL.

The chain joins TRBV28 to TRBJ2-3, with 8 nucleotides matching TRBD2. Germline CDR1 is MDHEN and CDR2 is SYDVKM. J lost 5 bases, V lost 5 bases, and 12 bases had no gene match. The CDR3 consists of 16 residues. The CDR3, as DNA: TGTGCCAGCAGTCGGGGGAGCGGGAGTAGCGGAGATACGCAGTATTTT. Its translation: CASSRGSGSSGDTQYF.

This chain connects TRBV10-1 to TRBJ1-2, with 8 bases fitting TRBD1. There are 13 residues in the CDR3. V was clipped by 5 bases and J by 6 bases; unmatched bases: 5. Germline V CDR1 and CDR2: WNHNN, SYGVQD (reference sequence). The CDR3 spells CASSYQGADGYTF. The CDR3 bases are TGCGCCAGCAGTTATCAGGGGGCGGATGGCTACACCTTC.

CDR3 in amino acids: CASSVARTYGDSNQPQHF. The CDR3 DNA sequence: TGTGCCAGCAGTGTTGCCCGCACCTACGGGGATAGCAATCAGCCCCAGCATTTT. The rearrangement links TRBV2 to TRBJ1-5; no definite D call. CDR3 size: 18 residues. In germline, CDR1 is SNHLY, CDR2 FYNNEI. Trimming pared 4 bases from V and 0 bases from J, leaving 19 bases between.

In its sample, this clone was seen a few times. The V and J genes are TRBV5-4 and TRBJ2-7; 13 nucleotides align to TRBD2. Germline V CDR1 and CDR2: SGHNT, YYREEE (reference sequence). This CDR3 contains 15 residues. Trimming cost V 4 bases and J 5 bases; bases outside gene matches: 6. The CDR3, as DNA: TGTGCCAGCAGCGAAGGACTAGCGGGAGTGCACGAGCAGTACTTC. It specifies CASSEGLAGVHEQYF. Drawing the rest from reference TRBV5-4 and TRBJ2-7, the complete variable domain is ETGVTQSPTHLIKTRGQQVTLRCSSQSGHNTVSWYQQALGQGPQFIFQYYREEENGRGNFPPRFSGLQFPNYSSELNVNALELDDSALYLCASSEGLAGVHEQYFGPGTRLTVT.

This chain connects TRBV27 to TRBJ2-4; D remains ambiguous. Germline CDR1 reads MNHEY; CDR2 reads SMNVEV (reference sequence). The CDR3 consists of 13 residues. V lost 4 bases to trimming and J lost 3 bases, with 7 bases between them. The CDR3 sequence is CASSSLGKNIQYF. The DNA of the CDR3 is TGTGCCAGCAGTTCCCTAGGCAAAAACATTCAGTACTTC.

Here the CDR3 reads CAISEAGEYEQYF. Here the CDR3 DNA reads TGTGCCATCAGTGAGGCGGGGGAGTACGAGCAGTACTTC. The chain links TRBV10-3 to TRBJ2-7; 7 nucleotides match TRBD2. V shed 2 bases, J shed 4 bases, and the junction held 2 bases outside the gene matches. Germline lookup yields CDR1 ENHRY and CDR2 SYGVKD. This CDR3 has 13 amino acids.

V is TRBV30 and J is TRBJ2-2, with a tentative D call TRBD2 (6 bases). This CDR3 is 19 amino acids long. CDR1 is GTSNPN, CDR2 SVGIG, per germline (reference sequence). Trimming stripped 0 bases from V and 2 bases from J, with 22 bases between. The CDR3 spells CAWSVPEQNGGSNTGELFF. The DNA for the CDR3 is TGTGCCTGGAGTGTACCGGAACAGAATGGAGGGTCTAACACCGGGGAGCTGTTTTTT. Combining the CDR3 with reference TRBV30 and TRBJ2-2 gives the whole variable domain SQTIHQWPATLVQPVGSPLSLECTVEGTSNPNLYWYRQAAGRGLQLLFYSVGIGQISSEVPQNLSASRPQDRQFILSSKKLLLSDSGFYLCAWSVPEQNGGSNTGELFFGEGSRLTVL.